A selection of T cell receptor beta chains follows, all from one sample in a study of T cell responses to AZD1222 COVID-19 vaccine. Measured with immunoSEQ multiplex PCR; TCRdb has only the in-frame clones, and not every one. This table holds around 78,000 clones, about nine tenths found once. Sequencing was performed on peripheral blood, taken on day 0 of AZD1222 vaccination. All receptors come from an adult in good health. The CDR3 runs from the conserved cysteine through the conserved F or W. The D gene is left open where the match is weak. Clone size is shown for a subset of rows, as once, few, many or a class of expanded clone.

-	-	TRBV7-3	TRBJ1-2	CASNPQAGRLSGGYTF	TGTGCCAGCAACCCCCAAGCGGGCCGGTTATCGGGGGGCTACACCTTC
-	-	TRBV28	TRBJ2-1	CASSSLGTGAKRNEQFF	TGTGCCAGCAGTTCCCTGGGGACGGGAGCCAAAAGAAATGAGCAGTTCTTC
-	-	TRBV5-5	TRBJ2-1	CASTLSYGTEHSNEQFF	TGTGCCAGCACCCTCTCCTACGGAACGGAGCACTCTAATGAGCAGTTCTTC
-	-	TRBV2	TRBJ1-5	CASSEAGRGYQPQHF	TGTGCCAGCAGTGAAGCGGGCAGGGGTTATCAGCCCCAGCATTTT
-	once	TRBV5-1	TRBJ1-4	CASTPGDRNEKLFF	TGCGCCAGCACTCCCGGGGATAGGAATGAAAAACTGTTTTTT
-	few	TRBV19	TRBJ1-5	CASSFGNGQPQHF	TGTGCCAGTAGTTTTGGGAACGGTCAGCCCCAGCATTTT
-	-	TRBV9	TRBJ1-4	CASSLPTGGNEKLFF	TGTGCCAGCAGCCTTCCCACGGGAGGTAATGAAAAACTGTTTTTT
-	once	TRBV27	TRBJ2-5	CASSLRGYQETQYF	TGTGCCAGCAGTTTAAGGGGTTACCAAGAGACCCAGTACTTC
TRBD1	-	TRBV10-2	TRBJ1-2	CASSPGTGRGYTF	TGCGCCAGCAGTCCCGGGACAGGACGAGGCTACACCTTC
TRBD2	few	TRBV27	TRBJ2-3	CASSRRLAGGVDTQYF	TGTGCCAGCAGTCGCAGACTAGCGGGAGGCGTAGATACGCAGTATTTT
TRBD1	-	TRBV9	TRBJ2-5	CASSSLGQTQETQYF	TGTGCCAGCAGCTCCCTGGGACAGACGCAAGAGACCCAGTACTTC
-	-	TRBV5-8	TRBJ1-4	CASTIGGANEKLFF	TGTGCCAGCACCATCGGTGGGGCGAATGAAAAACTGTTTTTT
-	-	TRBV18	TRBJ2-5	CASSPSWGAEETQYF	TGTGCCAGCTCACCGTCCTGGGGAGCCGAAGAGACCCAGTACTTC
TRBD2	-	TRBV6-2/TRBV6-3	TRBJ2-7	CASSLAGGTYEQYF	TGTGCCAGCAGTCTAGCGGGAGGTACCTACGAGCAGTACTTC
-	-	TRBV30	TRBJ2-1	CAWSVLLPSSYNEQFF	TGTGCCTGGAGTGTACTACTTCCTAGCTCCTACAATGAGCAGTTCTTC